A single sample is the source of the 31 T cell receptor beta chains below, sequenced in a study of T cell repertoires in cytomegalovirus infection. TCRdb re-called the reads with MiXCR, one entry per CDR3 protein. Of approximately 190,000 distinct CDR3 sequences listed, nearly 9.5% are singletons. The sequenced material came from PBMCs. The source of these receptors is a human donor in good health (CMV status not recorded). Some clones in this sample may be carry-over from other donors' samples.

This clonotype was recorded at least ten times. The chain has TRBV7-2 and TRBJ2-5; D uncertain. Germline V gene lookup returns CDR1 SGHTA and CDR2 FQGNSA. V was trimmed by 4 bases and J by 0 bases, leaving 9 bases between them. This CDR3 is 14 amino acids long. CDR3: CASSSTRDQETQYF. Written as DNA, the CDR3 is TGTGCCAGCAGCTCCACCCGGGACCAAGAGACCCAGTACTTC.

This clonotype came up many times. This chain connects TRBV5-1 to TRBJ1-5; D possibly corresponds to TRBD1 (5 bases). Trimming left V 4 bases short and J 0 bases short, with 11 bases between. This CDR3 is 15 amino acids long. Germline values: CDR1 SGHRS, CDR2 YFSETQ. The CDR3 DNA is TGCGCCAGCAGCCCGGGACGGAGTAGCAATCAGCCCCAGCATTTT. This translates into CASSPGRSSNQPQHF.

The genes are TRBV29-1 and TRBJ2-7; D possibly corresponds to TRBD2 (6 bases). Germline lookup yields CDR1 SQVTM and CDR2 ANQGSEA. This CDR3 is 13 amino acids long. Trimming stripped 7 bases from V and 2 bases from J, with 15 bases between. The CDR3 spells CSASGGITYEQYF. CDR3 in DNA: TGCAGCGCTTCTGGGGGGATAACCTACGAGCAGTACTTC.

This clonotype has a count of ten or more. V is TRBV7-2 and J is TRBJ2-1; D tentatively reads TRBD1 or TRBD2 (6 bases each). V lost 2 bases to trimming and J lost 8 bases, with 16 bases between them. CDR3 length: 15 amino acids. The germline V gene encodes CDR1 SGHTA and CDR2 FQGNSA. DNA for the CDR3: TGTGCCAGCAGCTTATCCCGGGGGCGGGGTGATGAGCAGTTCTTC. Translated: CASSLSRGRGDEQFF.

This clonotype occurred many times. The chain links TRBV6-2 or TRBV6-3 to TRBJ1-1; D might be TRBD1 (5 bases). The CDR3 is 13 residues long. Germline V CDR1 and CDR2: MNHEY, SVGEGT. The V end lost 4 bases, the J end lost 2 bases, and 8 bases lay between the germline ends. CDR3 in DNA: TGTGCCAGCAGTTTGACAGATAACACTGAAGCTTTCTTT. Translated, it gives CASSLTDNTEAFF.

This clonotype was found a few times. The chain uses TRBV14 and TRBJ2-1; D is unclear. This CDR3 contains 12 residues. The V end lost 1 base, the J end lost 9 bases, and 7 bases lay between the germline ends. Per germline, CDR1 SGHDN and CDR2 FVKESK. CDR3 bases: TGTGCCAGCAGCCAAGCTTATGTTGAGCAGTTCTTC. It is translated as CASSQAYVEQFF.

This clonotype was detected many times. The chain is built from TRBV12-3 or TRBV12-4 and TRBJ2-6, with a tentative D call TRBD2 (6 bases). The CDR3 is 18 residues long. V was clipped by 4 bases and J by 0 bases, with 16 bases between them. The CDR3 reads CASSSKIGGSSGANVLTF. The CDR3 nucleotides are TGTGCCAGCAGTTCAAAAATAGGAGGGAGCTCTGGGGCCAACGTCCTGACTTTC.

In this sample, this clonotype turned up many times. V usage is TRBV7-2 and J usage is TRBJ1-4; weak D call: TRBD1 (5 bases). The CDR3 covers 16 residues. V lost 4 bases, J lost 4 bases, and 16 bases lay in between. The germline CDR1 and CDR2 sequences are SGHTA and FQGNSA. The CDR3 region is CASSSLGGLVNEKLFF. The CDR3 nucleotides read TGTGCCAGCAGCTCCCTCGGGGGACTGGTTAATGAAAAACTGTTTTTT.

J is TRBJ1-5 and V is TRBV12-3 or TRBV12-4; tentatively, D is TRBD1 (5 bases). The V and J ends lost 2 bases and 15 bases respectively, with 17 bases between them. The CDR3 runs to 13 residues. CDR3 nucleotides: TGTGCCAGCAGTTTAAACGGGGGGGGGTATTTGCATTTT. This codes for CASSLNGGGYLHF.

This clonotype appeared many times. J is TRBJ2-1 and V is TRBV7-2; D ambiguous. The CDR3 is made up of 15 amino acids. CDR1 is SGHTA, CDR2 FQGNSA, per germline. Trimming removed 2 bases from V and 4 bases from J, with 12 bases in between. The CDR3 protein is CASSLIRQSYNEQFF. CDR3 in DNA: TGTGCCAGCAGCTTAATTCGGCAGTCGTACAATGAGCAGTTCTTC.

DNA for the CDR3: TGTGCCAGCAGTTTGGGATCTGGGTTTCGGCAGCCCCAGCATTTT. This encodes CASSLGSGFRQPQHF. This rearrangement joins TRBV28 to TRBJ1-5, with unresolved D. Trimming left V 3 bases short and J 7 bases short, with 16 bases between. The germline V gene encodes CDR1 MDHEN and CDR2 SYDVKM. This CDR3 spans 15 amino acids.

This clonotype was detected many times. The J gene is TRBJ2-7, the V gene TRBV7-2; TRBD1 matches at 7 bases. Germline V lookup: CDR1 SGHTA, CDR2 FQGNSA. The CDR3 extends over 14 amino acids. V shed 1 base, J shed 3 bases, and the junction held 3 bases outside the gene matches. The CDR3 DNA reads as TGTGCCAGCAGCTTAGTGGGACAGAGCTACGAGCAGTACTTC. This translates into CASSLVGQSYEQYF.

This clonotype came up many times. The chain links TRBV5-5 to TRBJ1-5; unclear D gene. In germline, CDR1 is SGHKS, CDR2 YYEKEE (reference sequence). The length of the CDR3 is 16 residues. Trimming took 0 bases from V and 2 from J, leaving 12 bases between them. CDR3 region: CASSLVMGLGNQPQHF. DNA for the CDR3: TGTGCCAGCAGCTTGGTGATGGGCCTGGGCAATCAGCCCCAGCATTTT.

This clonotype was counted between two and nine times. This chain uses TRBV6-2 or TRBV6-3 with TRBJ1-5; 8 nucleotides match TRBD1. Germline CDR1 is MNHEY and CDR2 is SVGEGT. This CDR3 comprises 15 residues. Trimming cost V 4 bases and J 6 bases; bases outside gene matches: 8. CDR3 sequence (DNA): TGTGCCAGCAGTTCCTGGACAGGGATGGGTCAGCCCCAGCATTTT. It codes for CASSSWTGMGQPQHF.

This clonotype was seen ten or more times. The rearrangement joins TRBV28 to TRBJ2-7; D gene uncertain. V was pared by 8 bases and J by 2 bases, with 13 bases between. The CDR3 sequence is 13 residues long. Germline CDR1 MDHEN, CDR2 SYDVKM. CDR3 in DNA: TGTGCCAGCGTTAGACGGGTGCCCTACGAGCAGTACTTC. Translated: CASVRRVPYEQYF.

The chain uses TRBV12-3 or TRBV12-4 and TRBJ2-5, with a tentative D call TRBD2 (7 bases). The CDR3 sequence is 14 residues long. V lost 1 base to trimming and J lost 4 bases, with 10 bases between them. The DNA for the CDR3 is TGTGCCAGCAGTTTAGGAAGGGGGGGAGAGACCCAGTACTTC. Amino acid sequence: CASSLGRGGETQYF.

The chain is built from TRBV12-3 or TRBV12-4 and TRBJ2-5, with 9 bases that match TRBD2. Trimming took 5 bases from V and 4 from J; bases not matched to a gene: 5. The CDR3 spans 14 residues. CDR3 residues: CASSRAGGRETQYF. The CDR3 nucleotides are TGTGCCAGCAGTCGGGCGGGGGGGCGAGAGACCCAGTACTTC.

The CDR3, as DNA: TGTGCCACCTCACAGGGCTCTGGGGCCAACGTCCTGACTTTC. Translation: CATSQGSGANVLTF. V usage is TRBV15 and J usage is TRBJ2-6; a possible D gene is TRBD1 (6 bases). Per the germline V gene, CDR1 is LNHNV and CDR2 is YYDKDF (reference sequence). V gave up 8 bases and J gave up 0 bases, with 8 bases separating them. CDR3 size: 14 residues.

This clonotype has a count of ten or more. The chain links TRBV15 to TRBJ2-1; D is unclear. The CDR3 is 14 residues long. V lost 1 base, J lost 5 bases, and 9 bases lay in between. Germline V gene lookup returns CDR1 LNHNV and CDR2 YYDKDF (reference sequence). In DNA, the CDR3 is TGTGCCACCAGCAGAGGACAAGGAAACAATGAGCAGTTCTTC. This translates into CATSRGQGNNEQFF.

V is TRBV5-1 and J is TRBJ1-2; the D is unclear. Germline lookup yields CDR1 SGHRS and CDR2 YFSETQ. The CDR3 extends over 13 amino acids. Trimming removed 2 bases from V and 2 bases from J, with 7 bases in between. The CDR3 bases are TGCGCCAGCAGCTTCGCAGCCAACTATGGCTACACCTTC. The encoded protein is CASSFAANYGYTF.

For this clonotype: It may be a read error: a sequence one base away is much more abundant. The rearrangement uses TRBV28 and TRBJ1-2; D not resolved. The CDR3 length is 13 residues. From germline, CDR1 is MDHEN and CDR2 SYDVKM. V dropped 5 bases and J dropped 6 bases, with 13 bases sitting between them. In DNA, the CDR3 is TGTGCCAGCAGTGAAACCACAGTGGATGGCTACACCTTC. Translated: CASSETTVDGYTF.

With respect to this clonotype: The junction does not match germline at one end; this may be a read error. CDR3 sequence reads: CASSQGRDQETQYF. CDR3 coding DNA: TGTGCCAGCAGCCAGGGGCGGGACCAAGAGACCCAGTACTTC. The chain combines TRBV4-1 with TRBJ2-5, with D perhaps matching TRBD1 (6 bases). Germline V gene lookup returns CDR1 MGHRA and CDR2 YSYEKL. The CDR3 runs to 14 residues.

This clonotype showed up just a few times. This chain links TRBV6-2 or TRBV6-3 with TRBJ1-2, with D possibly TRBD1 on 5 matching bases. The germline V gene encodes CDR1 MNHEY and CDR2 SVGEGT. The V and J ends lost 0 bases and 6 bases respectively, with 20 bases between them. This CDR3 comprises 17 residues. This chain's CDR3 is CASSYSRRGALGDGYTF. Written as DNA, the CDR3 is TGTGCCAGCAGTTACTCGAGACGGGGCGCCCTGGGTGATGGCTACACCTTC.

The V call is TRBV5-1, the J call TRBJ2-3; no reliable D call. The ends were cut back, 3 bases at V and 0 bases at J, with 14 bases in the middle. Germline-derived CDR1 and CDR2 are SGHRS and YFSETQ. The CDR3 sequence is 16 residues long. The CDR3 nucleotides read TGCGCCAGCAGCTCCCCGGCATCCGCTAGCACAGATACGCAGTATTTT. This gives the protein CASSSPASASTDTQYF.

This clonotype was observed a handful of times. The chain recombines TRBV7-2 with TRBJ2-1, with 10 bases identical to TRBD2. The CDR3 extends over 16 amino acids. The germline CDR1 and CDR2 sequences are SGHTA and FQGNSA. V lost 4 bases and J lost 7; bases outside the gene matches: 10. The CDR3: CASSSSSGRVGNEQFF. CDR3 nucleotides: TGTGCCAGCAGCTCCTCTAGCGGGAGAGTAGGGAATGAGCAGTTCTTC.

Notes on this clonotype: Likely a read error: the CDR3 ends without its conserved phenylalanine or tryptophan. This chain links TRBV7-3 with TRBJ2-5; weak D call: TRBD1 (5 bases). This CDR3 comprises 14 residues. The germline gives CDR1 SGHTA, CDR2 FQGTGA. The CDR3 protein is CASSLDIPLETQYS. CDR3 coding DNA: TGCGCCAGCAGCTTGGACATCCCCCTCGAGACCCAGTACTCC.

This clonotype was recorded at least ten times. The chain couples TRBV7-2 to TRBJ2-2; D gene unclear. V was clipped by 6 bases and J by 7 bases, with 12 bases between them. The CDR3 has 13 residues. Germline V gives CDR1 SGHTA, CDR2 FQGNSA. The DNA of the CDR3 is TGTGCCAGCAGACCTGTTAACGTCGGGGAGCTGTTTTTT. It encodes CASRPVNVGELFF. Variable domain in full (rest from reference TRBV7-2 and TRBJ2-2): GAGVSQSPSNKVTEKGKDVELRCDPISGHTALYWYRQSLGQGLEFLIYFQGNSAPDKSGLPSDRFSAERTGGSVSTLTIQRTQQEDSAVYLCASRPVNVGELFFGEGSRLTVL.

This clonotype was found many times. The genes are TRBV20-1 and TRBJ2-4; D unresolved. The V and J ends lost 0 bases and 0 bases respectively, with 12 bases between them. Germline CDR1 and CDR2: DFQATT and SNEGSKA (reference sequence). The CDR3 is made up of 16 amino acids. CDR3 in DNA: TGCAGTGCTAGAGATGGTGATGCCCTAGCCAAAAACATTCAGTACTTC. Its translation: CSARDGDALAKNIQYF.

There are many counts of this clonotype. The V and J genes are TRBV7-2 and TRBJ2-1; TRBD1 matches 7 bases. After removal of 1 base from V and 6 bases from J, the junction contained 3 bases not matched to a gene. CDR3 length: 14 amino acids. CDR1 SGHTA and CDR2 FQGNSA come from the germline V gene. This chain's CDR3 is CASSLDNRGNEQFF. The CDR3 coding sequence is TGTGCCAGCAGCTTAGACAACAGGGGCAATGAGCAGTTCTTC.

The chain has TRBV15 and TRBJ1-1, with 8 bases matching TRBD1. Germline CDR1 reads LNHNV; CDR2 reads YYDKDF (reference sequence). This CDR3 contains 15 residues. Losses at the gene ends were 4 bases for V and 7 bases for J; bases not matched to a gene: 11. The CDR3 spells CATSIRRQGINEAFF. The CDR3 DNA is TGTGCCACCAGCATAAGGAGACAGGGGATCAATGAAGCTTTCTTT.

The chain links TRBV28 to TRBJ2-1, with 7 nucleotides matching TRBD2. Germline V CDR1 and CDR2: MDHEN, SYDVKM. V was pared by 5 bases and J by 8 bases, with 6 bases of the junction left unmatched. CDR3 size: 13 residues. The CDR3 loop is CASSPGGRDEQFF. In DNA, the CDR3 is TGTGCCAGCAGTCCGGGGGGTAGGGATGAGCAGTTCTTC.